This TCR beta chain was captured by sequencing in a study of blood T cell repertoires in COVID-19. Study-level background: The origin of the acute and convalescent COVID-19 samples was the United States, Italy and Spain. Sources were T cells, B-cell-depleted T cells, or PBMCs; the material itself was cDNA or gDNA.

This clone was observed once. As handled by the study authors: Amplification with reference gene primers provided the estimates of nucleated cell counts. TCRdb's table, derived via immunoSEQ multiplex PCR, lists solely in-frame clones and lacks some. The DNA gave D and trimming, while V, J and clone size come from that table. The sample yields approximately 210,000 clones, approximately 79% seen once. Looked up from germline, CDR1 is SGHVS and CDR2 is FQNEAQ. V dropped 1 base and J dropped 2 bases, with 3 bases sitting between them. This CDR3 spans 12 amino acids. What was sequenced was peripheral blood. This chain connects TRBV7-8 to TRBJ2-7; D is undetermined. This clonotype was sampled from a human donor in a cohort sampled during active COVID-19. CDR3 region: CASSLVTYEQYF. DNA of the CDR3: TGTGCCAGCAGCTTAGTCACCTACGAGCAGTACTTC.